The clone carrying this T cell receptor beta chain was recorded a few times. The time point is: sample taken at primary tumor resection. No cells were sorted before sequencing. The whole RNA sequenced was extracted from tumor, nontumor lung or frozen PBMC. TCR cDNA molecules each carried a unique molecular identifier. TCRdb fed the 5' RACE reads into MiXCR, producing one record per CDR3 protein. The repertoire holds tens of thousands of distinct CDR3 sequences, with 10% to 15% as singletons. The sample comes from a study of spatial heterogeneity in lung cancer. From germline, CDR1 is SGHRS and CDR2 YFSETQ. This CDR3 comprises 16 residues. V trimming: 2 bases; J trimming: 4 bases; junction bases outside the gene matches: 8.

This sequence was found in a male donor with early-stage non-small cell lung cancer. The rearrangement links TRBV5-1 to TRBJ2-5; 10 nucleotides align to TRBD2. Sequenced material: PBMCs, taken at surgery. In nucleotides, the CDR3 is TGCGCCAGCAGCTTCGATAGCGGGGGGCCCCCAGAGACCCAGTACTTC. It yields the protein CASSFDSGGPPETQYF.